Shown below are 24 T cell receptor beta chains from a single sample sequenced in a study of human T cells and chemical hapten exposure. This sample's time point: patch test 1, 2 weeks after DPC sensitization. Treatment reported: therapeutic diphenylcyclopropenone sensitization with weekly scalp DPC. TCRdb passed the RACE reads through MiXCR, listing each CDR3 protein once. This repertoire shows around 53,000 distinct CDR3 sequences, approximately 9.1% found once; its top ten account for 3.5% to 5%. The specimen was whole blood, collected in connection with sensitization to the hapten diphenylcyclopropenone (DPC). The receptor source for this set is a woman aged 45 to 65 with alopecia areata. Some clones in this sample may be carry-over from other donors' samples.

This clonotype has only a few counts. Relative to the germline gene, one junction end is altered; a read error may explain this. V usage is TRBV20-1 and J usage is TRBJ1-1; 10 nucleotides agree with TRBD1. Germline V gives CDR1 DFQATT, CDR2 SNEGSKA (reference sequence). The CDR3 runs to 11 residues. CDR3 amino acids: CSAGDRGRAFF. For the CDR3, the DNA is TGCAGTGCTGGAGACAGGGGGCGAGCTTTCTTT.

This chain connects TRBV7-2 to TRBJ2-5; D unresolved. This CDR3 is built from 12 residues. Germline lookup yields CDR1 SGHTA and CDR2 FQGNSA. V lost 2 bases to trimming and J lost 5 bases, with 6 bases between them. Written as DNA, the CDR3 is TGTGCCAGCAGCTTAAACCTCGAGACCCAGTACTTC. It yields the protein CASSLNLETQYF.

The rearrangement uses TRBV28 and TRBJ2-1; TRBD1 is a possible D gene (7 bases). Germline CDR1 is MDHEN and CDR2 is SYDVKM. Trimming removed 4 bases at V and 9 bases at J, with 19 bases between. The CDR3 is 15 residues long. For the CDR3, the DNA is TGTGCCAGCAGTTCGCGTGGAGGGGGCAAGATTGAGCAGTTCTTC. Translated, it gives CASSSRGGGKIEQFF. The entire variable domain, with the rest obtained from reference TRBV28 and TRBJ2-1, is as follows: DVKVTQSSRYLVKRTGEKVFLECVQDMDHENMFWYRQDPGLGLRLIYFSYDVKMKEKGDIPEGYSVSREKKERFSLILESASTNQTSMYLCASSSRGGGKIEQFFGPGTRLTVL.

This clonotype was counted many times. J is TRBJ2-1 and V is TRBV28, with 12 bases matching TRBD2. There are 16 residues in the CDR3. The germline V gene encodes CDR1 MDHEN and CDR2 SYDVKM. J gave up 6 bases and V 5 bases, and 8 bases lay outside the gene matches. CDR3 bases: TGTGCCAGCAGTCCGCCAACTAGCGGGAGGAGCAATGAGCAGTTCTTC. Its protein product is CASSPPTSGRSNEQFF.

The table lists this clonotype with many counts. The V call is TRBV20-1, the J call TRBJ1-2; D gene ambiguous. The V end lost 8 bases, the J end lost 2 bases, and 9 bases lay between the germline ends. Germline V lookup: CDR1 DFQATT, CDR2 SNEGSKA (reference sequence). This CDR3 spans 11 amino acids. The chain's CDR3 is CSSRANYGYTF. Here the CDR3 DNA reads TGCAGTTCCCGGGCCAACTATGGCTACACCTTC.

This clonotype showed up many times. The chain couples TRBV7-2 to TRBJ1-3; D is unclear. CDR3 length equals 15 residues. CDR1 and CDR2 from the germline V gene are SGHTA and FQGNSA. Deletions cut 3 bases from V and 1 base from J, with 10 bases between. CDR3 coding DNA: TGTGCCAGCAGCTTTGTATCGGGATCTGGAAACACCATATATTTT. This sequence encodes CASSFVSGSGNTIYF.

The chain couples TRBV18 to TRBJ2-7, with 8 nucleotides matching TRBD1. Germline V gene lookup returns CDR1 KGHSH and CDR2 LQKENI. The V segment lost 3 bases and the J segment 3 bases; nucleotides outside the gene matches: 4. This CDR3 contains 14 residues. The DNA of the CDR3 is TGTGCCAGCTCACCCCGAGGACAGGGCTACGAGCAGTACTTC. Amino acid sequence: CASSPRGQGYEQYF.

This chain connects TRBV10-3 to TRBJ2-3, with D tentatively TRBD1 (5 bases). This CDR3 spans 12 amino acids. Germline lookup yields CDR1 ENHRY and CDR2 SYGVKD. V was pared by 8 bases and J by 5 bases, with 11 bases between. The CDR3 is CAIGTQGDTQYF. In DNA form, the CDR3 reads TGTGCCATCGGAACTCAGGGAGATACGCAGTATTTT.

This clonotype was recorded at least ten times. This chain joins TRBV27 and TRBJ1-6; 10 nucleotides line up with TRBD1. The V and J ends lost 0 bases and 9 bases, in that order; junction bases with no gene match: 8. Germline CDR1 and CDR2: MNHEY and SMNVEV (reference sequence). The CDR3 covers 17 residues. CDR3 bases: TGTGCCAGCAGTTTATCGCCGGGGGACAGGGGAACTTCACCCCTCCACTTT. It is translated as CASSLSPGDRGTSPLHF.

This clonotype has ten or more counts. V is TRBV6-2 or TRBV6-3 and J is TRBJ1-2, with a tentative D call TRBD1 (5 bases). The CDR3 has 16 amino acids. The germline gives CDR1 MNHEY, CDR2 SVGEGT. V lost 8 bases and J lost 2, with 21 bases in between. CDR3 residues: CASWPSSGRRNYGYTF. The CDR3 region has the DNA TGTGCCAGCTGGCCCTCTTCGGGACGGCGGAACTATGGCTACACCTTC.

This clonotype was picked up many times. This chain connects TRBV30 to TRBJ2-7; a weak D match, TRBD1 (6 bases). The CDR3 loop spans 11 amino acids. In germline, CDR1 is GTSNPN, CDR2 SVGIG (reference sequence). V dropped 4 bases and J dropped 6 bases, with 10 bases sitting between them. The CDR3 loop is CAWTGQIEQYF. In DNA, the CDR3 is TGTGCCTGGACTGGACAGATCGAGCAGTACTTC.

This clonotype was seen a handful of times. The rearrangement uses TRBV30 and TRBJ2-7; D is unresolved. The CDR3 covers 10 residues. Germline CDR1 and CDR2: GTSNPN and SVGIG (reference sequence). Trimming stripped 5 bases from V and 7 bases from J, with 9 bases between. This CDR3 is CAWGELEQYF. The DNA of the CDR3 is TGTGCCTGGGGAGAGCTGGAGCAGTACTTC.

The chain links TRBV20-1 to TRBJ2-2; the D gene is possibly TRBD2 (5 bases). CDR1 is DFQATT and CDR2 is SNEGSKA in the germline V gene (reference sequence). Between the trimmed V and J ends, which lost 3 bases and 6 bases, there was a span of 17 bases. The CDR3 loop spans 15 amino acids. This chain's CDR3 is CSARNGQSRAGELFF. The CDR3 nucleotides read TGCAGTGCTAGGAACGGTCAGTCGCGGGCCGGGGAGCTGTTTTTT.

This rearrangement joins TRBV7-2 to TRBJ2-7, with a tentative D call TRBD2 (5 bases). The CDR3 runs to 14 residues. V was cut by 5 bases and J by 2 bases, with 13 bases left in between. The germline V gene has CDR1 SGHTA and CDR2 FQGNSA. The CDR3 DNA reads TGTGCCAGCAGCATGTGGACTGGCACCTACGAGCAGTACTTC. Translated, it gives CASSMWTGTYEQYF.

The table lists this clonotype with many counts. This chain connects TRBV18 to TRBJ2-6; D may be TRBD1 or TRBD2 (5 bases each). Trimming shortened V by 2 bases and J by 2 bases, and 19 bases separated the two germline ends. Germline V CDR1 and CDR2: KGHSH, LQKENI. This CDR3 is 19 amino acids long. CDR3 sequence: CASSPSPWDAPTGANVLTF. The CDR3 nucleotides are TGTGCCAGCTCACCATCGCCTTGGGACGCCCCGACTGGGGCCAACGTCCTGACTTTC.

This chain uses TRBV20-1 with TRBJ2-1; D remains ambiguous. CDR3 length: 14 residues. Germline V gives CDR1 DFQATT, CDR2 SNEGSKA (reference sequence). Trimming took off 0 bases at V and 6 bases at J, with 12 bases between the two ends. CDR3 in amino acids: CSARDMRQINEQFF. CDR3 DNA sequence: TGCAGTGCTAGAGATATGAGGCAGATCAATGAGCAGTTCTTC.

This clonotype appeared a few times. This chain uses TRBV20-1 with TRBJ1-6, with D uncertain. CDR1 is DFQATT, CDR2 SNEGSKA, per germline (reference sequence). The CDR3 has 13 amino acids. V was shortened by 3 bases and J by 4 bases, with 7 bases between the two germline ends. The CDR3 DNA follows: TGCAGTGCTAGTGAAGCTTATAATTCACCCCTCCACTTT. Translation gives CSASEAYNSPLHF.

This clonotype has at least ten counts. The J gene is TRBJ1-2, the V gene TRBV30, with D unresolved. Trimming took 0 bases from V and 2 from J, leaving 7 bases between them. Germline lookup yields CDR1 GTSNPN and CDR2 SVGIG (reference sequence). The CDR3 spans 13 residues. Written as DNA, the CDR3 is TGTGCCTGGAGTGTCGGACGCAACTATGGCTACACCTTC. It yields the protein CAWSVGRNYGYTF.

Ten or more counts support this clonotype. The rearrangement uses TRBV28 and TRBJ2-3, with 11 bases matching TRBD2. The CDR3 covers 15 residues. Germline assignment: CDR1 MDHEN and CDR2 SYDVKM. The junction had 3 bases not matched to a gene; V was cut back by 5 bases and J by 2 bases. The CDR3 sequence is CASSHSGRVTDTQYF. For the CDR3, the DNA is TGTGCCAGCAGTCATAGCGGGAGGGTCACAGATACGCAGTATTTT.

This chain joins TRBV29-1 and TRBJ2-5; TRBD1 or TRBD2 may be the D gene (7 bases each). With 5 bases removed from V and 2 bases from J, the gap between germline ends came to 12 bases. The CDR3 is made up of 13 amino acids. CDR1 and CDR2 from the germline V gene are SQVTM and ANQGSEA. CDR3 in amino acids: CSVNRGLQETQYF. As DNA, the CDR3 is TGCAGCGTTAACAGGGGACTACAAGAGACCCAGTACTTC.

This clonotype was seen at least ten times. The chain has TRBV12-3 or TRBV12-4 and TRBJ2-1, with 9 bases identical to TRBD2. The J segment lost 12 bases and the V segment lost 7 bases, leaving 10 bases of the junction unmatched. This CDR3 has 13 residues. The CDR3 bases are TGTGCCAGCACCTTATCCAAGGGACTAGCGCAGTTCTTC. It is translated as CASTLSKGLAQFF.

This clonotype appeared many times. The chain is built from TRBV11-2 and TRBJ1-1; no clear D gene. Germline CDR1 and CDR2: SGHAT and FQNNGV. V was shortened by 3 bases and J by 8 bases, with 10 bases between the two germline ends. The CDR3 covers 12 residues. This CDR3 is CASSFGETEAFF. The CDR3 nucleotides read TGTGCCAGCAGCTTCGGGGAGACAGAAGCTTTCTTT.

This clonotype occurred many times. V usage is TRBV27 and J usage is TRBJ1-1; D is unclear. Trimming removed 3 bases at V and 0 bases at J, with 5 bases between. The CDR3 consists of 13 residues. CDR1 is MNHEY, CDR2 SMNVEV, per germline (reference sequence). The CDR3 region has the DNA TGTGCCAGCAGTTTGGGGATGAACACTGAAGCTTTCTTT. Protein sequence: CASSLGMNTEAFF.

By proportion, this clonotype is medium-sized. The CDR3: CASSLSLLLAGGSSYNEQFF. CDR3 bases: TGTGCCAGCAGCTTATCCCTCCTTCTAGCGGGCGGTAGCTCCTACAATGAGCAGTTCTTC. This chain uses TRBV7-2 with TRBJ2-1, with 8 bases matching TRBD2. The CDR3 contains 20 residues. CDR1 is SGHTA, CDR2 FQGNSA, per germline. Trimming removed 2 bases from V and 0 bases from J; junction bases left unmatched: 15. Combining the CDR3 with reference TRBV7-2 and TRBJ2-1 gives the whole variable domain GAGVSQSPSNKVTEKGKDVELRCDPISGHTALYWYRQSLGQGLEFLIYFQGNSAPDKSGLPSDRFSAERTGGSVSTLTIQRTQQEDSAVYLCASSLSLLLAGGSSYNEQFFGPGTRLTVL.